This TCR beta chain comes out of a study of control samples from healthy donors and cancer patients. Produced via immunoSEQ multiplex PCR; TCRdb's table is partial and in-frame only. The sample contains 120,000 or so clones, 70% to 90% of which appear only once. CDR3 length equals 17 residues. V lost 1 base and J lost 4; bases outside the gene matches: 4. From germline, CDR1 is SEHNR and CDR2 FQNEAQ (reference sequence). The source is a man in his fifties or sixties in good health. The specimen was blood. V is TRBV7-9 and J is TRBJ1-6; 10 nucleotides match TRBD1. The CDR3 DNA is TGTGCCAGCAGCTTAGGACAGGGGGCTATGTATAATTCACCCCTCCACTTT. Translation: CASSLGQGAMYNSPLHF.